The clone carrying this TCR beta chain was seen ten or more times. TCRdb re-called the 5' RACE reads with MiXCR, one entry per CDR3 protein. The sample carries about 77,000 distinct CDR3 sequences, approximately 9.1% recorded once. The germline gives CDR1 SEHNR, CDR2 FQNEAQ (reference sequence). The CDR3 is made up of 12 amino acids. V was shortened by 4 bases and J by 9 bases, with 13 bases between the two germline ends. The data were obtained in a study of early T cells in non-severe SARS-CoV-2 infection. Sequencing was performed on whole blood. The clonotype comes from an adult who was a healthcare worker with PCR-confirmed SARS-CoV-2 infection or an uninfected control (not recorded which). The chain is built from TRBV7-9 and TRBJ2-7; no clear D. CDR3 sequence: CASSSSPTRQYF. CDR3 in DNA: TGTGCCAGCAGCTCCTCACCCACCCGGCAGTACTTC.